Presented here are 9 T cell receptor beta chains from one specimen sequenced in a study of tumor-infiltrating lymphocytes in primary liver carcinoma (dated by TCRdb to the late 2010s). Data came from an Illumina HiSeq 2500. A constant-region primer and ProtoScript II reverse transcriptase were used to reverse-transcribe TCRbeta-specific cDNA from approximately 500 ng total RNA. Three nested multiplex PCR rounds, following a slightly modified ARM-PCR procedure, were used to build the TCRbeta libraries. Each of the first two PCR rounds ran for about 10 cycles using multiplex TRBV1-TRBV30 forward primers together with a Cbeta reverse primer. TCRdb applied fastp at Q25 and MiXCR to the public reads, then kept only in-frame beta chains. CDR3 protein sequences are deduplicated, and each keeps its most common genes and DNA. This sample holds 300,000 to 350,000 distinct CDR3 sequences; more than 55% were observed only once. The ten largest make up approximately 17% of the sample.

Blood RNA was extracted from unsorted whole blood using TRIzol reagent, and germline DNA was obtained with the DNeasy Blood & Tissue kit. Source material: peripheral blood. Every receptor here comes from a woman younger than 45 with primary liver carcinoma and hepatitis B virus infection.

The chain couples TRBV9 to TRBJ2-5, with 7 nucleotides matching TRBD1. CDR1 and CDR2 from the germline V gene are SGDLS and YYNGEE. This CDR3 is 14 amino acids long. J gave up 5 bases and V 4 bases, and 8 bases lay outside the gene matches. The CDR3, as DNA: TGTGCCAGCAGCAGACAGGGCCTAGGGGAGACCCAGTACTTC. Protein sequence: CASSRQGLGETQYF.

As concerns this clonotype: The junction and the germline gene differ at one end; a read error may be behind it. The chain is built from TRBV11-2 and TRBJ2-7; D unresolved. The CDR3 length is 15 residues. Germline CDR1 SGHAT, CDR2 FQNNGV. CDR3 DNA: TGTGCCAGCAGCTTAGCATCTAGTCGAATCTACGGGCAGTACTTC. This gives the protein CASSLASSRIYGQYF.

Of note for this clonotype: A much larger clone lies a single base off, so this may be a read error. The chain has TRBV6-1 and TRBJ1-5, with D unresolved. Germline V CDR1 and CDR2: MNHNS, SASEGT. The CDR3 extends over 13 amino acids. Trimming pared 8 bases from V and 2 bases from J, leaving 10 bases between. CDR3 DNA sequence: TGTGCCAGCGAATGTGAGGGCAATCAGCCCCAGCATTTT. It translates to CASECEGNQPQHF.

The V gene is TRBV7-9, the J gene TRBJ1-2; D remains unclear. Deletions cut 1 base from V and 6 bases from J, with 12 bases between. This CDR3 is 14 amino acids long. CDR1 is SEHNR and CDR2 is FQNEAQ in the germline V gene (reference sequence). CDR3 sequence (DNA): TGTGCCAGCAGCTTAGGATTCGGGGTGGATGGCTACACCTTC. This translates into CASSLGFGVDGYTF.

About this clonotype itself: Given a much more abundant clone one base away, this may be a read error. The chain combines TRBV29-1 with TRBJ2-7; 7 bases are shared with TRBD1. V lost 4 bases, J lost 8 bases, and 5 bases stayed unmatched. The CDR3 is made up of 11 amino acids. Germline V lookup: CDR1 SQVTM, CDR2 ANQGSEA. Here the CDR3 reads CSVGDREKQYF. CDR3 DNA: TGCAGCGTTGGTGACAGGGAGAAGCAGTACTTC.

The genes are TRBV7-8 and TRBJ2-7; weak D call: TRBD2 (5 bases). Per the germline V gene, CDR1 is SGHVS and CDR2 is FQNEAQ. The CDR3 has 14 amino acids. The germline V and J ends were trimmed by 1 base and 4 bases, with 11 bases remaining between them. CDR3 sequence: CASSLVRGLYEQYF. The CDR3 coding sequence is TGTGCCAGCAGCTTAGTCAGAGGGCTTTACGAGCAGTACTTC.

This rearrangement joins TRBV30 to TRBJ1-1; D not certain. Between the trimmed V and J ends, which lost 0 bases and 5 bases, there was a span of 10 bases. The CDR3 is made up of 13 amino acids. Germline CDR1 is GTSNPN and CDR2 is SVGIG (reference sequence). The CDR3 region is CAWSVWDWTEAFF. CDR3 nucleotides: TGTGCCTGGAGTGTATGGGATTGGACTGAAGCTTTCTTT.

Notes on this clonotype: A junction boundary mismatches the germline segment, possibly from a read error. The CDR3 region has the DNA TGTACCAGCAGCTGGACAGGGCAAAGTCAGCCCCAGCATTTT. This sequence encodes CTSSWTGQSQPQHF. This chain joins TRBV6-2 or TRBV6-3 and TRBJ1-5, with TRBD1 matching over 8 bases. Germline assignment: CDR1 MNHEY and CDR2 SVGEGT. There are 14 residues in the CDR3.

The CDR3, as DNA: TGTGCCAGCAGCTTGGTTGGACTAGCGGGACCGCAAGAGACCCAGTACTTC. Protein sequence: CASSLVGLAGPQETQYF. The chain couples TRBV7-9 to TRBJ2-5; 12 bases agree with TRBD2. The CDR3 is 17 amino acids. V gave up 3 bases and J gave up 2 bases; unmatched junction bases: 7. CDR1 and CDR2 (germline): SEHNR, FQNEAQ (reference sequence). The full variable domain, completed using reference TRBV7-9 and TRBJ2-5, is DTGVSQNPRHKITKRGQNVTFRCDPISEHNRLYWYRQTLGQGPEFLTYFQNEAQLEKSRLLSDRFSAERPKGSFSTLEIQRTEQGDSAMYLCASSLVGLAGPQETQYFGPGTRLLVL.